This T cell receptor (beta chain) comes out of a study of blood T cell repertoires in COVID-19. At the level of the study: COVID-19 samples collected from the United States, Italy and Spain covered acute and convalescent phases.

The V and J ends lost 2 bases and 1 base respectively, with 7 bases between them. The CDR3 sequence is 14 residues long. CDR1 SGHTS and CDR2 YDEGEE come from the germline V gene. Study processing details: Amplified reference gene primers provided the basis for estimating nucleated cell counts. Sequencing was performed with immunoSEQ multiplex PCR; in TCRdb, only in-frame clones are kept and a portion is missing. That table is the source of V, J and clone size, and D and trimming were worked out from the DNA. The data hold under 200,000 clones, with about 82% observed a single time. This clone was detected only once.

The rearrangement links TRBV5-8 to TRBJ1-3; D ambiguous. This receptor was obtained from a man aged 40-49 years with acute COVID-19. Sequenced sample: PBMCs or T cells enriched from blood (not recorded which). The CDR3 DNA follows: TGTGCCAGCAGCTTAAGGAGGTCTGGAAACACCATATATTTT. Translation gives CASSLRRSGNTIYF.